The present TCR beta chain was sequenced within a study of shared clonotypes between healthy human individuals. Study in general: For every donor, three CD4 naive, three CD4 memory, two CD8 naive and one CD8 memory plates were used.

V trimming: 10 bases; J trimming: 4 bases; junction bases outside the gene matches: 17. The CDR3 has 17 amino acids. From germline, CDR1 is LNHDA and CDR2 SQIVND (reference sequence). The study, taken as a whole, reports: It was observed that roughly 5.4% of naive CD4 clonotypes were shared across a handful of donors.

The assay was run at deep level. TCRdb keeps only in-frame clones here, not all; method: immunoSEQ multiplex PCR. The table includes some 2,500,000 clones, 85% to 95% detected once. As for this clone: The target antigen is unknown.

The sample taken for sequencing was naive CD4+ T cells from PBMCs. Subset specified: CD45RA+ positively selected. The TCR sequence derives from a young man in good health. Some clones in this sample may be carry-over from other donors' samples. The chain uses TRBV19 and TRBJ2-1; 9 nucleotides match TRBD2. CDR3 sequence (DNA): TGTGCCACCGGGGGCTCAGCGGGAGGCCCTTTTTACAATGAGCAGTTCTTC. This encodes CATGGSAGGPFYNEQFF.